The next 24 T cell receptor beta chains were all read from a single sample in a study of siplizumab effects on memory and regulatory T cells. Clones were sequenced by immunoSEQ multiplex PCR, and TCRdb holds only the in-frame ones, with some missing. Here the sample spans fewer than 120,000 clones, 80% to 95% being singletons. The specimen sequenced was CD4+ T cells sorted from blood. These TCRs come from a human donor in good health.

V usage is TRBV27 and J usage is TRBJ1-6; D is perhaps TRBD1 (6 bases). CDR1 MNHEY and CDR2 SMNVEV come from the germline V gene (reference sequence). This CDR3 has 17 amino acids. V was pared by 0 bases and J by 7 bases, with 16 bases between. As DNA, the CDR3 is TGTGCCAGCAGTTTATCCGCGGGACTGGGGGCCAATTCACCCCTCCACTTT. It is translated as CASSLSAGLGANSPLHF.

This clone was observed once. The rearrangement links TRBV25-1 to TRBJ1-2; D is possibly TRBD1 (5 bases). Germline V gives CDR1 MGHDK, CDR2 SYGVNS. V was shortened by 1 base and J by 7 bases, with 13 bases between the two germline ends. The CDR3 totals 14 residues. The CDR3 here is CASSESLGGVGYTF. As DNA, the CDR3 is TGTGCCAGCAGTGAATCATTGGGAGGGGTTGGCTACACCTTC.

The rearrangement links TRBV12-5 to TRBJ2-5, with D possibly matching TRBD1 (7 bases). V lost 0 bases and J lost 9, with 11 bases in between. This CDR3 comprises 13 residues. Germline-derived CDR1 and CDR2 are LGHNT and FRNRAP. The CDR3 here is CASGLVSGGPQYF. Here the CDR3 DNA reads TGTGCTAGTGGTTTGGTATCAGGGGGGCCCCAGTACTTC.

Remarks on this clone: One end of the junction varies from germline; a read error may be responsible. The chain has TRBV2 and TRBJ2-2, with 9 bases identical to TRBD1. The CDR3 loop spans 15 amino acids. CDR1 and CDR2 from the germline V gene are SNHLY and FYNNEI. CDR3 in amino acids: CASRPGTGNSGELFF. CDR3 coding DNA: TGTGCCAGCAGGCCCGGGACAGGGAACTCCGGGGAGCTGTTTTTT.

The rearrangement links TRBV6-6 to TRBJ1-1, with D perhaps TRBD1 (6 bases). CDR1 and CDR2 from the germline V gene are MNHNY and SVGAGI (reference sequence). V gave up 8 bases and J gave up 0 bases, with 13 bases separating them. CDR3 length: 14 amino acids. CDR3 sequence (DNA): TGTGCCAGCGGACCGGGACAAGTGAACACTGAAGCTTTCTTT. Translating it yields CASGPGQVNTEAFF.

The CDR3 here is CASSLGTSGGYTDTQYF. The CDR3, as DNA: TGTGCCAGCAGCTTAGGTACTAGCGGGGGATACACAGATACGCAGTATTTT. The chain carries TRBV11-2 and TRBJ2-3; TRBD2 agrees at 11 bases. J gave up 2 bases and V 1 base, and 5 bases lay outside the gene matches. This CDR3 has 17 residues. Germline V gives CDR1 SGHAT, CDR2 FQNNGV.

The chain links TRBV10-1 to TRBJ2-3; TRBD2 agrees at 9 bases. Germline assignment: CDR1 WNHNN and CDR2 SYGVQD (reference sequence). The length of the CDR3 is 15 residues. V was pared by 2 bases and J by 3 bases, with 3 bases of the junction left unmatched. This chain's CDR3 is CASSETTSGTDTQYF. The CDR3 DNA sequence: TGCGCCAGCAGTGAGACGACTAGCGGTACAGATACGCAGTATTTT.

The rearrangement links TRBV11-2 to TRBJ2-7, with 8 bases matching TRBD2. CDR1 SGHAT and CDR2 FQNNGV come from the germline V gene. Trimming at V came to 6 bases and at J to 4 bases, leaving 17 bases not matched to a gene. This CDR3 has 17 amino acids. The CDR3 reads CASRPPGVAGIRYEQYF. The CDR3 DNA is TGTGCCAGCAGACCTCCTGGGGTAGCGGGGATTCGATACGAGCAGTACTTC.

The sample holds one count of this clone. This sequence joins TRBV10-3 and TRBJ2-3, with 9 bases aligning to TRBD2. V was clipped by 10 bases and J by 3 bases; unmatched bases: 14. CDR1 and CDR2 from the germline V gene are ENHRY and SYGVKD. The CDR3 is made up of 16 amino acids. CDR3 protein: CATSRLAVTGTDTQYF. The CDR3 DNA is TGTGCCACGTCCAGACTAGCGGTTACGGGAACAGATACGCAGTATTTT.

The chain combines TRBV9 with TRBJ1-2; 11 nucleotides agree with TRBD1. The CDR3 totals 15 residues. Trimming cost V 4 bases and J 6 bases; bases outside gene matches: 8. The germline CDR1 and CDR2 sequences are SGDLS and YYNGEE. The CDR3, as DNA: TGTGCCAGCAGCCTACTCGGGACAGGGGGACATGGCTACACCTTC. Its protein is CASSLLGTGGHGYTF.

This chain joins TRBV5-1 and TRBJ2-1; weak D call: TRBD2 (5 bases). The CDR3 loop spans 15 amino acids. Trimming took 3 bases from V and 5 from J, leaving 15 bases between them. Per germline, CDR1 SGHRS and CDR2 YFSETQ. CDR3 loop: CASSWRESGNNEQFF. For the CDR3, the DNA is TGCGCCAGCAGCTGGAGAGAGTCGGGGAACAATGAGCAGTTCTTC.

This clone was detected once. V is TRBV29-1 and J is TRBJ2-7; D ambiguous. The V gene's germline CDR1 is SQVTM and CDR2 ANQGSEA. The CDR3 spans 12 residues. V lost 4 bases and J lost 3, with 10 bases in between. CDR3 region: CSVGPGDYEQYF. CDR3 in DNA: TGCAGCGTTGGCCCTGGGGACTACGAGCAGTACTTC.

The CDR3 DNA is TGTGCCAGTAGTACTGCTGGGGAGGGTCGGACCGGGGAGCTGTTTTTT. Its protein product is CASSTAGEGRTGELFF. V gene TRBV19 combines with J gene TRBJ2-2; 7 nucleotides align to TRBD2. Trimming removed 4 bases from V and 5 bases from J; junction bases left unmatched: 10. The CDR3 is made up of 16 amino acids. Germline lookup yields CDR1 LNHDA and CDR2 SQIVND (reference sequence).

The genes are TRBV18 and TRBJ1-1; D gene uncertain. This CDR3 has 13 residues. The V end lost 6 bases, the J end lost 5 bases, and 13 bases lay between the germline ends. Germline V lookup: CDR1 KGHSH, CDR2 LQKENI. The CDR3 loop reads CASSPTVGTEAFF. CDR3 in DNA: TGTGCCAGCTCCCCTACAGTTGGAACTGAAGCTTTCTTT.

The J gene is TRBJ2-1, the V gene TRBV7-9; a possible D gene is TRBD1 (6 bases). Deletions cut 4 bases from V and 9 bases from J, with 10 bases between. The length of the CDR3 is 12 residues. In germline, CDR1 is SEHNR, CDR2 FQNEAQ (reference sequence). CDR3: CASSYQGTEQFF. CDR3 sequence (DNA): TGTGCCAGCAGCTATCAGGGGACTGAGCAGTTCTTC.

The gene calls are TRBV6-6 and TRBJ1-1; 7 positions match TRBD1. After removal of 8 bases from V and 0 bases from J, the junction contained 3 bases not matched to a gene. Germline V lookup: CDR1 MNHNY, CDR2 SVGAGI (reference sequence). CDR3 size: 13 residues. The CDR3 DNA reads as TGTGCCAGCGAGGGACAGATGAACACTGAAGCTTTCTTT. It codes for CASEGQMNTEAFF.

The J gene is TRBJ2-1, the V gene TRBV9; 13 bases align to TRBD2. With V trimmed by 0 bases and J by 7 bases, 13 bases remained unmatched. CDR1 and CDR2 (germline): SGDLS, YYNGEE. The CDR3 totals 19 residues. The CDR3: CASSVGAGATSGRINEQFF. The CDR3 DNA sequence: TGTGCCAGCAGCGTAGGAGCGGGGGCGACTAGCGGGAGGATAAATGAGCAGTTCTTC.

This clone has just one count. The rearrangement joins TRBV7-2 to TRBJ1-2; D perhaps matches TRBD1 (6 bases). This CDR3 is 12 amino acids long. Germline V gives CDR1 SGHTA, CDR2 FQGNSA. V lost 5 bases, J lost 4 bases, and 8 bases lay in between. This CDR3 reads CASSEDSYGYTF. The CDR3, as DNA: TGTGCCAGCAGCGAGGACAGCTATGGCTACACCTTC.

The chain couples TRBV29-1 to TRBJ1-2, with 7 bases matching TRBD1. The V and J ends lost 6 bases and 1 base, in that order; junction bases with no gene match: 11. In germline, CDR1 is SQVTM, CDR2 ANQGSEA. The CDR3 has 15 residues. The CDR3 DNA is TGCAGCGTGCCTAAAGACAGGGCGAATAACTATGGCTACACCTTC. Translating it yields CSVPKDRANNYGYTF.

The gene calls are TRBV10-3 and TRBJ2-5; D is uncertain. The DNA end lines up better with TRBJ2-7; the J call may be wrong. The germline V gene encodes CDR1 ENHRY and CDR2 SYGVKD. There are 13 residues in the CDR3. CDR3: CAISRTSSYEQYF. As DNA, the CDR3 is TGTGCCATCAGTCGTACAAGTTCCTACGAGCAGTACTTC.

A single count supports this clone. The rearrangement joins TRBV6-1 to TRBJ2-5; D unresolved. The CDR3 length is 15 residues. The V gene lost 0 bases and the J gene lost 5 bases, with 13 bases spanning the gap. Germline V gene data show CDR1 as MNHNS and CDR2 as SASEGT. The CDR3 protein is CASSEALRIVETQYF. The CDR3 DNA is TGTGCCAGCAGTGAAGCGCTTCGGATCGTTGAGACCCAGTACTTC.

There are a few counts of this clone. The chain carries TRBV6-6 and TRBJ1-2, with 7 bases aligning to TRBD1. There are 13 residues in the CDR3. V lost 0 bases, J lost 6 bases, and 1 base stayed unmatched. Germline CDR1 MNHNY, CDR2 SVGAGI (reference sequence). CDR3 residues: CASSYSGTDGYTF. The CDR3, as DNA: TGTGCCAGCAGTTACTCCGGGACAGATGGCTACACCTTC.

This chain joins TRBV10-2 and TRBJ1-1; D ambiguous. V was pared by 7 bases and J by 1 base, with 13 bases between. The CDR3 runs to 14 residues. CDR1 WSHSY and CDR2 SAAADI come from the germline V gene. The CDR3: CASKGDGSNTEAFF. The CDR3 region has the DNA TGCGCCAGCAAGGGTGACGGTTCGAACACTGAAGCTTTCTTT.

The chain uses TRBV29-1 and TRBJ1-1, with 9 bases lining up with TRBD1. Trimming removed 6 bases from V and 1 base from J; junction bases left unmatched: 3. Germline assignment: CDR1 SQVTM and CDR2 ANQGSEA. The CDR3 runs 13 residues. CDR3 residues: CSVSGQGNTEAFF. Here the CDR3 DNA reads TGCAGCGTATCGGGACAGGGGAACACTGAAGCTTTCTTT.